This TCR beta chain originates from a study of CD8+ T cells in alopecia areata. Findings and caveats of the study: Persistence during tofacitinib was seen for many expanded lesional clones in scalp and blood.

RNA extraction and reverse transcription yielded cDNA as sequencing template. The repertoire was sequenced with immunoSEQ multiplex PCR; TCRdb's copy has only in-frame clones and lacks some. This sample carries approximately 100,000 clones, 70% to 90% of them seen once, and the ten largest clones take over 8.5%. This clone was detected once. Its antigen remains unidentified. The same CDR3 arises from other DNA sequences in this sample as well. Treatment described: oral pan-JAK inhibitor, 5-10 mg twice daily. V lost 0 bases and J lost 1, with 9 bases in between. The germline V gene encodes CDR1 SGHRS and CDR2 YFSETQ. This CDR3 has 15 residues.

The specimen was CD8+ T cells sorted from blood, collected at approximately week 30, from a patient treated with tofacitinib. The TCR sequence derives from a human donor with alopecia areata. V and J are TRBV5-1 and TRBJ2-3; tentatively, D is TRBD1 (6 bases). The CDR3, as DNA: TGCGCCAGCAGCTTGGCACAGGGACGCACAGATACGCAGTATTTT. Protein: CASSLAQGRTDTQYF.